One sample yielded the 22 T cell receptor beta chains listed below, sequenced in a study of T cell changes during pregnancy in multiple sclerosis. Sequencing used immunoSEQ multiplex PCR; TCRdb keeps in-frame clones, though not all of them. The sample consists of 20,000 to 25,000 clones, around 93% of them appearing once. This material consisted of CD4+ T cells from peripheral blood mononuclear cells, taken in the third trimester of pregnancy. These TCRs come from a female donor with multiple sclerosis, enrolled in a pregnancy study.

This clone was counted only a few times. The rearrangement links TRBV4-3 to TRBJ2-7, with TRBD1 identical over 8 bases. The CDR3 runs to 13 residues. The germline CDR1 and CDR2 sequences are LGHNA and YSLEER. V was pared by 4 bases and J by 5 bases, with 4 bases of the junction left unmatched. The CDR3 bases are TGCGCCAGCAGCCGGACAGGGATCCACGAGCAGTACTTC. Translated: CASSRTGIHEQYF.

This chain joins TRBV30 and TRBJ2-7; D not resolved. This CDR3 has 12 amino acids. The ends were cut back, 0 bases at V and 2 bases at J, with 5 bases in the middle. The germline V gene encodes CDR1 GTSNPN and CDR2 SVGIG (reference sequence). The CDR3 is CAWSVDTYEQYF. The CDR3 DNA reads as TGTGCCTGGAGTGTTGACACCTACGAGCAGTACTTC. Looking up the rest from reference TRBV30 and TRBJ2-7 gives the full variable domain: SQTIHQWPATLVQPVGSPLSLECTVEGTSNPNLYWYRQAAGRGLQLLFYSVGIGQISSEVPQNLSASRPQDRQFILSSKKLLLSDSGFYLCAWSVDTYEQYFGPGTRLTVT.

The rearrangement uses TRBV4-1 and TRBJ2-5; a possible D gene is TRBD2 (5 bases). Trimming left V 5 bases short and J 5 bases short, with 9 bases between. The V gene's germline CDR1 is MGHRA and CDR2 YSYEKL. The CDR3 length is 12 residues. CDR3 residues: CASSATGETQYF. CDR3 coding DNA: TGCGCCAGCAGCGCGACGGGGGAGACCCAGTACTTC.

The chain is built from TRBV18 and TRBJ1-1, with D perhaps matching TRBD1 (5 bases). V was cut by 3 bases and J by 1 base, with 9 bases left in between. Germline V CDR1 and CDR2: KGHSH, LQKENI. The CDR3 runs to 14 residues. CDR3 DNA sequence: TGTGCCAGCTCACCTTCACAGGCGAACACTGAAGCTTTCTTT. Protein sequence: CASSPSQANTEAFF.

The J gene is TRBJ2-5, the V gene TRBV5-1; TRBD1 agrees at 9 bases. The length of the CDR3 is 16 residues. Germline loops: CDR1 SGHRS, CDR2 YFSETQ. The V segment lost 4 bases and the J segment 5 bases; nucleotides outside the gene matches: 12. The CDR3: CASSPKQGAGRETQYF. The CDR3 DNA sequence: TGCGCCAGCAGCCCCAAACAGGGGGCTGGTCGGGAGACCCAGTACTTC.

V usage is TRBV9 and J usage is TRBJ1-1, with D perhaps TRBD1 (6 bases). This CDR3 region has 12 residues. Between the trimmed V and J ends, which lost 7 bases and 0 bases, there was a span of 7 bases. Germline CDR1 reads SGDLS; CDR2 reads YYNGEE. CDR3 nucleotide sequence: TGTGCCAGCGGGGGCGTGAACACTGAAGCTTTCTTT. This sequence encodes CASGGVNTEAFF.

This clone appeared once. The chain couples TRBV7-9 to TRBJ1-2; 10 bases line up with TRBD1. CDR3 length: 15 residues. Germline V gene lookup returns CDR1 SEHNR and CDR2 FQNEAQ (reference sequence). Trimming cost V 0 bases and J 8 bases; bases outside gene matches: 6. For the CDR3, the DNA is TGTGCCAGCAGCTTAGCTCCGGGACAGGGGCCGGGCTACACCTTC. Translated: CASSLAPGQGPGYTF.

This chain connects TRBV11-1 to TRBJ2-1; D ambiguous. The CDR3 contains 11 residues. The germline V and J ends were trimmed by 4 bases and 6 bases, with 4 bases remaining between them. CDR1 is SGHAT and CDR2 is FQDESV in the germline V gene (reference sequence). CDR3 bases: TGTGCCAGCAGCTACAGCAATGAGCAGTTCTTC. This encodes CASSYSNEQFF. The complete variable domain, with remaining parts taken from reference TRBV11-1 and TRBJ2-1, reads EAEVAQSPRYKITEKSQAVAFWCDPISGHATLYWYRQILGQGPELLVQFQDESVVDDSQLPKDRFSAERLKGVDSTLKIQPAELGDSAMYLCASSYSNEQFFGPGTRLTVL.

This clone has a single count. The rearrangement uses TRBV18 and TRBJ2-7; D is uncertain. This CDR3 spans 14 amino acids. CDR1 and CDR2 (germline): KGHSH, LQKENI. Trimming stripped 2 bases from V and 5 bases from J, with 13 bases between. CDR3 sequence reads: CASSPDMVAHEQYF. CDR3 bases: TGTGCCAGCTCACCAGACATGGTTGCCCACGAGCAGTACTTC.

The gene calls are TRBV7-3 and TRBJ1-6, with D uncertain. V was clipped by 1 base and J by 8 bases, with 18 bases between them. The CDR3 contains 17 residues. Germline V gene sequence: CDR1 SGHTA, CDR2 FQGTGA. As DNA, the CDR3 is TGTGCCAGCAGCTTAAATTCTCCCCAAAGCGCGTATTCACCCCTCCACTTT. Translated, it gives CASSLNSPQSAYSPLHF.

J is TRBJ2-3 and V is TRBV7-9; the match to TRBD1 covers 8 bases. Germline V lookup: CDR1 SEHNR, CDR2 FQNEAQ (reference sequence). The CDR3 sequence is 15 residues long. The V gene end was trimmed by 8 bases and the J gene end by 4 bases; junction bases not matched to a gene: 11. The DNA of the CDR3 is TGTGCCAGCGAGACGGCAGGGGGCTTTTCAGATACGCAGTATTTT. It is translated as CASETAGGFSDTQYF.

The chain couples TRBV2 to TRBJ2-7; possible D gene TRBD2, 5 bases. The CDR3 extends over 12 amino acids. Deletions cut 6 bases from V and 1 base from J, with 7 bases between. Germline lookup yields CDR1 SNHLY and CDR2 FYNNEI. The CDR3 sequence is CASRGDSYEQYF. CDR3 in DNA: TGTGCCAGCAGGGGAGATTCCTACGAGCAGTACTTC.

The J gene is TRBJ1-1, the V gene TRBV29-1; perhaps TRBD1 as D (6 bases). Per germline, CDR1 SQVTM and CDR2 ANQGSEA. Trimming took off 5 bases at V and 1 base at J, with 8 bases between the two ends. The CDR3 runs to 12 residues. The CDR3 bases are TGCAGCGTTCTGACAGGGAACACTGAAGCTTTCTTT. Protein sequence: CSVLTGNTEAFF.

This clone was recorded a few times. The chain uses TRBV9 and TRBJ1-1; 8 bases line up with TRBD1. The CDR3 length is 15 residues. The junction had 7 bases not matched to a gene; V was cut back by 3 bases and J by 3 bases. Germline CDR1 reads SGDLS; CDR2 reads YYNGEE. CDR3 bases: TGTGCCAGCAGCGGACGACAGGGGTCGTACACTGAAGCTTTCTTT. Encoded protein: CASSGRQGSYTEAFF.

This chain links TRBV2 with TRBJ1-2; D may be TRBD1 (6 bases). This CDR3 region has 14 residues. The ends were cut back, 6 bases at V and 4 bases at J, with 15 bases in the middle. The V gene's germline CDR1 is SNHLY and CDR2 FYNNEI. As DNA, the CDR3 is TGTGCCAGCAGCCCTAGGACAGCTATCTATGGCTACACCTTC. Translating gives CASSPRTAIYGYTF.

The chain uses TRBV9 and TRBJ2-7; 11 bases are shared with TRBD2. The CDR3 extends over 14 amino acids. The germline V gene has CDR1 SGDLS and CDR2 YYNGEE. V lost 4 bases to trimming and J lost 3 bases; unmatched junction nucleotides: 3. CDR3 coding DNA: TGTGCCAGCAGCCCTAGCGGGGGGCACTACGAGCAGTACTTC. Translating it yields CASSPSGGHYEQYF.

The genes are TRBV5-1 and TRBJ1-2; tentative D call: TRBD1 (5 bases). Deletions cut 0 bases from V and 4 bases from J, with 16 bases between. Germline V lookup: CDR1 SGHRS, CDR2 YFSETQ. The CDR3 runs 16 residues. The CDR3 DNA reads TGCGCCAGCAGCTTGGCTAGGGGAGGGTCGACCTATGGCTACACCTTC. As protein: CASSLARGGSTYGYTF.

This rearrangement joins TRBV5-1 to TRBJ2-1, with 10 bases that match TRBD1. Germline-derived CDR1 and CDR2 are SGHRS and YFSETQ. The CDR3 is 16 residues long. Germline trimming cut 4 bases from V and 8 bases from J; bases unmatched to any gene: 12. The CDR3 DNA reads as TGCGCCAGCAGCGAGGAAGGACAGGGGGACATCGATGAGCAGTTCTTC. Protein: CASSEEGQGDIDEQFF.

J is TRBJ1-2 and V is TRBV28, with D possibly being TRBD1 (5 bases). The CDR3 runs to 14 residues. The V end lost 6 bases, the J end lost 4 bases, and 15 bases lay between the germline ends. From germline, CDR1 is MDHEN and CDR2 SYDVKM. The CDR3 nucleotides read TGTGCCAGCAGCCGACCCGGGGGAGCCTATGGCTACACCTTC. Translation gives CASSRPGGAYGYTF.

The chain has TRBV5-4 and TRBJ2-6; a weak D match, TRBD1 (6 bases). The CDR3 has 15 amino acids. The germline gives CDR1 SGHNT, CDR2 YYREEE (reference sequence). Trimming removed 4 bases from V and 4 bases from J, with 12 bases in between. CDR3: CASSPAGDGANVLTF. The CDR3 region has the DNA TGTGCCAGCAGCCCGGCAGGGGACGGGGCCAACGTCCTGACTTTC. Looking up the rest from reference TRBV5-4 and TRBJ2-6 gives the full variable domain: ETGVTQSPTHLIKTRGQQVTLRCSSQSGHNTVSWYQQALGQGPQFIFQYYREEENGRGNFPPRFSGLQFPNYSSELNVNALELDDSALYLCASSPAGDGANVLTFGAGSRLTVL.

The chain uses TRBV7-9 and TRBJ2-1, with 11 bases that match TRBD2. Germline CDR1 SEHNR, CDR2 FQNEAQ (reference sequence). CDR3 size: 17 residues. The ends lost 1 base at V and 6 bases at J; junction bases unmatched: 8. CDR3: CASSLDQLAGAFNEQFF. The CDR3 DNA follows: TGTGCCAGCAGCTTAGACCAACTAGCGGGGGCCTTCAATGAGCAGTTCTTC.

The chain links TRBV12-2 to TRBJ1-5. TRBV12-2 is marked as a pseudogene. The CDR3 has 14 amino acids. CDR3 nucleotides: TGTGCAGATAAGCACCCCTGGAGCAATCAGCCCCAGCATTTT. This gives the protein CADKHPWSNQPQHF.